This passage covers 31 T cell receptor beta chains from one sample sequenced in a study of Ad26.COV2.S vaccination and SARS-CoV-2 variants. Here immunoSEQ multiplex PCR was the method, and the copy in TCRdb shows in-frame clones only, minus some. This table has hundreds of thousands of clones, roughly 89% appearing once. Treatment given: around 19 received Ad26.COV2.S at low or high dose, single or two shots; about 5 received placebo; per-sample allocation not given. Samples analyzed were those drawn on day 63 after the first vaccine or placebo injection. The source material was peripheral blood, sampled in a trial of Ad26.COV2.S vaccine versus placebo. The receptors were sampled from a person aged 18-60 years who received the Ad26.COV2.S COVID-19 vaccine or a placebo.

The chain employs TRBV11-1 and TRBJ2-4; 7 bases align to TRBD1. This CDR3 is built from 15 residues. Trimming at V came to 5 bases and at J to 2 bases, leaving 6 bases not matched to a gene. CDR1 and CDR2 (germline): SGHAT, FQDESV (reference sequence). CDR3 DNA: TGTGCCAGCAGCCCACAGGGGCGTTCCAAAAACATTCAGTACTTC. It translates to CASSPQGRSKNIQYF.

This clone was seen only a few times. This chain connects TRBV6-5 to TRBJ2-1; perhaps TRBD2 as D (5 bases). Trimming left V 5 bases short and J 0 bases short, with 11 bases between. The CDR3 loop spans 15 amino acids. Germline-derived CDR1 and CDR2 are MNHEY and SVGAGI. CDR3 in amino acids: CASSRGPNSYNEQFF. In DNA, the CDR3 is TGTGCCAGCAGTAGAGGGCCTAACTCCTACAATGAGCAGTTCTTC.

The rearrangement links TRBV5-1 to TRBJ2-1, with 12 bases matching TRBD2. The CDR3 length is 16 residues. The germline V gene has CDR1 SGHRS and CDR2 YFSETQ. The V and J ends lost 1 base and 10 bases, in that order; junction bases with no gene match: 9. The CDR3 DNA is TGCGCCAGCAGCTTGAACCGACTAGCGGGAGTTCAGGAGCAGTTCTTC. Amino acids: CASSLNRLAGVQEQFF.

Turning to this clone: The same CDR3 arises from other DNA sequences in this sample as well. The J gene is TRBJ1-1, the V gene TRBV6-5, with a possible D match to TRBD1 (5 bases). Trimming pared 2 bases from V and 0 bases from J, leaving 7 bases between. This CDR3 is 14 amino acids long. Germline CDR1 and CDR2: MNHEY and SVGAGI. CDR3 DNA: TGTGCCAGCAGTTACAACAGGCTGAACACTGAAGCTTTCTTT. Translating gives CASSYNRLNTEAFF.

V gene TRBV5-1 combines with J gene TRBJ1-5; a weak D match, TRBD1 (5 bases). Germline V CDR1 and CDR2: SGHRS, YFSETQ. V lost 0 bases, J lost 6 bases, and 10 bases lay in between. This CDR3 is built from 14 residues. Here the CDR3 DNA reads TGCGCCAGCAGCTTGGGGGATAGGGGTCAGCCCCAGCATTTT. Translation: CASSLGDRGQPQHF.

The gene calls are TRBV21-1 and TRBJ1-4. TRBV21-1 has pseudogene status. There are 19 residues in the CDR3. Written as DNA, the CDR3 is TGTGCCAGCAGTGGTACAGGGAGTCCCGGGGGGTCAACTAATGAAAAACTGTTTTTT. It codes for CASSGTGSPGGSTNEKLFF.

This chain links TRBV27 with TRBJ2-1; TRBD2 is a possible D gene (7 bases). CDR3 length: 16 amino acids. The V gene's germline CDR1 is MNHEY and CDR2 SMNVEV (reference sequence). V lost 6 bases and J 0 bases, leaving 15 bases between the germline ends. The CDR3 region is CASRQGTTSSYNEQFF. CDR3 in DNA: TGTGCCAGCAGGCAGGGGACTACTAGCTCCTACAATGAGCAGTTCTTC.

The chain combines TRBV7-9 with TRBJ1-1; D call uncertain. CDR3 length: 14 amino acids. V was trimmed by 2 bases and J by 2 bases, leaving 9 bases between them. Germline V gene sequence: CDR1 SEHNR, CDR2 FQNEAQ (reference sequence). For the CDR3, the DNA is TGTGCCAGCAGCTTACCGGTGGTTAACACTGAAGCTTTCTTT. As protein: CASSLPVVNTEAFF.

This chain connects TRBV5-1 to TRBJ2-1; 10 bases align to TRBD1. This CDR3 region has 15 residues. V gave up 4 bases and J gave up 5 bases; unmatched junction bases: 6. CDR1 and CDR2 (germline): SGHRS, YFSETQ. In DNA, the CDR3 is TGCGCCAGCAGCCCGATGACAGGGGGCAACAATGAGCAGTTCTTC. It translates to CASSPMTGGNNEQFF.

This rearrangement joins TRBV19 to TRBJ2-1; D not resolved. Trimming left V 3 bases short and J 2 bases short, with 8 bases between. Germline CDR1 reads LNHDA; CDR2 reads SQIVND (reference sequence). The CDR3 is 14 residues long. The CDR3 region is CASSMPWAYNEQFF. The CDR3 bases are TGTGCCAGTAGTATGCCCTGGGCCTACAATGAGCAGTTCTTC.

The chain links TRBV19 to TRBJ1-5; tentative D call: TRBD1 (5 bases). Trimming shortened V by 6 bases and J by 4 bases, and 16 bases separated the two germline ends. CDR3 size: 15 residues. Germline CDR1 is LNHDA and CDR2 is SQIVND (reference sequence). CDR3: CASSPGTYVNQPQHF. The CDR3 DNA reads TGTGCCAGTAGCCCTGGGACCTACGTTAATCAGCCCCAGCATTTT.

The V call is TRBV5-8, the J call TRBJ1-2; D possibly corresponds to TRBD1 (6 bases). The CDR3 contains 14 residues. V was clipped by 4 bases and J by 4 bases, with 14 bases between them. Germline CDR1 reads SGHTS; CDR2 reads YDEGEE. The CDR3 nucleotides are TGTGCCAGCAGCCTAGGGGGGAGTATCTATGGCTACACCTTC. It translates to CASSLGGSIYGYTF.

The genes are TRBV7-2 and TRBJ2-1, with a tentative D call TRBD1 (5 bases). The germline gives CDR1 SGHTA, CDR2 FQGNSA. Trimming took 2 bases from V and 5 from J, leaving 10 bases between them. The CDR3 spans 14 residues. The CDR3 protein is CASSLWGRDNEQFF. DNA of the CDR3: TGTGCCAGCAGCTTATGGGGCCGAGACAATGAGCAGTTCTTC.

This sequence joins TRBV19 and TRBJ1-5; the D gene is possibly TRBD1 (5 bases). V lost 3 bases to trimming and J lost 5 bases, with 8 bases between them. The CDR3 length is 13 residues. Germline CDR1 is LNHDA and CDR2 is SQIVND (reference sequence). The CDR3 nucleotides read TGTGCCAGTAGTATGGGCAGGGATCAGCCCCAGCATTTT. Protein product: CASSMGRDQPQHF.

The chain has TRBV7-9 and TRBJ2-3; 9 positions match TRBD1. The trim removed 6 bases at V and 4 bases at J, leaving 5 bases unmatched. The CDR3 has 14 amino acids. Germline CDR1 and CDR2: SEHNR and FQNEAQ (reference sequence). The CDR3 bases are TGTGCCAGCAGTTTTAACAGGGGGCCAGATACGCAGTATTTT. The encoded protein is CASSFNRGPDTQYF.

In the case of this clone: The junction shows a germline mismatch at one end, possibly a read error. The chain employs TRBV2 and TRBJ2-2, with TRBD1 matching 7 bases. This CDR3 region has 10 residues. Germline loops: CDR1 SNHLY, CDR2 FYNNEI. CDR3 in amino acids: CASRMGQLFF. The CDR3 nucleotides are TGTGCCAGCAGGATGGGACAGCTTTTTTTT.

The chain recombines TRBV19 with TRBJ1-1; D call uncertain. V lost 11 bases, J lost 4 bases, and 11 bases lay in between. Germline values: CDR1 LNHDA, CDR2 SQIVND (reference sequence). The CDR3 extends over 11 amino acids. The CDR3 spells CAVAGVTEAFF. CDR3 bases: TGTGCCGTCGCAGGTGTCACTGAAGCTTTCTTT.

The chain couples TRBV23-1 to TRBJ1-5; maybe TRBD1 (5 bases). Being an ORF, TRBV23-1 has a function that is uncertain. V lost 2 bases and J 5 bases, leaving 10 bases between the germline ends. The CDR3 is made up of 14 amino acids. CDR3 protein: CASSQPGTYQPQHF. The DNA for the CDR3 is TGCGCCAGCAGTCAACCCGGGACTTATCAGCCCCAGCATTTT.

This chain links TRBV10-3 with TRBJ2-3; 10 bases agree with TRBD2. The CDR3 contains 14 residues. The germline V gene encodes CDR1 ENHRY and CDR2 SYGVKD. After removal of 8 bases from V and 9 bases from J, the junction contained 11 bases not matched to a gene. CDR3 nucleotides: TGTGCCATCGCGGGGACTAGCGCACAGAGAACGCAGTATTTT. It encodes CAIAGTSAQRTQYF.

The CDR3 loop is CASSLRTGELFF. DNA of the CDR3: TGTGCCAGCAGTTTACGCACCGGGGAGCTGTTTTTT. The rearrangement uses TRBV28 and TRBJ2-2; D unclear. Per germline, CDR1 MDHEN and CDR2 SYDVKM. V lost 2 bases and J lost 4, with 2 bases in between. The CDR3 contains 12 residues.

The chain recombines TRBV28 with TRBJ2-3, with 15 bases lining up with TRBD2. V shed 5 bases, J shed 0 bases, and the junction held 6 bases outside the gene matches. This CDR3 is 18 amino acids long. Germline V gene sequence: CDR1 MDHEN, CDR2 SYDVKM. CDR3 sequence: CASSTPGLAGGSTDTQYF. For the CDR3, the DNA is TGTGCCAGCAGTACGCCAGGACTAGCGGGAGGGAGCACAGATACGCAGTATTTT.

The chain links TRBV6-5 to TRBJ1-4, with 7 bases lining up with TRBD1. CDR3 length equals 14 residues. Germline CDR1 reads MNHEY; CDR2 reads SVGAGI. Trimming cost V 6 bases and J 8 bases; bases outside gene matches: 9. Here the CDR3 DNA reads TGTGCCAGCAGCCCCGGGACAGCACCCGAAAAACTGTTTTTT. It is translated as CASSPGTAPEKLFF.

About this clone: Compared with germline, one end of the junction differs, possibly owing to a read error. The chain is built from TRBV2 and TRBJ2-1, with 7 positions matching TRBD2. Germline V gene sequence: CDR1 SNHLY, CDR2 FYNNEI. The CDR3 spans 14 residues. The CDR3 DNA reads TGTGCCAGCGGTGAGGCACTGGGTGCGGGAGAGAAGTTCTTC. Translating gives CASGEALGAGEKFF. The complete variable domain, with remaining parts taken from reference TRBV2 and TRBJ2-1, reads EPEVTQTPSHQVTQMGQEVILRCVPISNHLYFYWYRQILGQKVEFLVSFYNNEISEKSEIFDDQFSVERPDGSNFTLKIRSTKLEDSAMYFCASGEALGAGEKFFGPGTRLTVL.

V gene TRBV29-1 combines with J gene TRBJ2-7; D assignment may be TRBD1 or TRBD2 (6 bases each). The CDR3 runs to 13 residues. V lost 7 bases and J 5 bases, leaving 18 bases between the germline ends. CDR1 SQVTM and CDR2 ANQGSEA come from the germline V gene. The CDR3 region has the DNA TGCAGCGCCGGTCCCCGGGGGACACACGAGCAGTACTTC. The encoded protein is CSAGPRGTHEQYF.

V gene TRBV20-1 combines with J gene TRBJ1-5; D not certain. The germline CDR1 and CDR2 sequences are DFQATT and SNEGSKA (reference sequence). The CDR3 length is 10 residues. Trimming took off 4 bases at V and 5 bases at J, with 3 bases between the two ends. The CDR3 region has the DNA TGCAGTGCTAACTATCAGCCCCAGCATTTT. It yields the protein CSANYQPQHF.

V and J are TRBV7-3 and TRBJ2-3, with D unresolved. Trimming cost V 2 bases and J 2 bases, with 5 bases left between them. Germline CDR1 and CDR2: SGHTA and FQGTGA. The CDR3 has 13 residues. As DNA, the CDR3 is TGTGCCAGCAGCTTAGGTCCCACAGATACGCAGTATTTT. This encodes CASSLGPTDTQYF.

The chain uses TRBV9 and TRBJ2-3; D is perhaps TRBD2 (6 bases). CDR1 is SGDLS, CDR2 YYNGEE, per germline. The V end was cut by 3 bases, the J end by 4 bases, with 12 bases between. The length of the CDR3 is 14 residues. In nucleotides, the CDR3 is TGTGCCAGCAGCGGGGCGCCGGGAGCAGATACGCAGTATTTT. It translates to CASSGAPGADTQYF.

This chain connects TRBV4-1 to TRBJ2-4; D might be TRBD1 (5 bases). The CDR3 totals 15 residues. CDR1 and CDR2 from the germline V gene are MGHRA and YSYEKL. V was pared by 1 base and J by 8 bases, with 15 bases between. The CDR3 region is CASSQAWQGGDIQYF. Here the CDR3 DNA reads TGCGCCAGCAGCCAAGCTTGGCAGGGTGGAGACATTCAGTACTTC.

The V gene is TRBV15, the J gene TRBJ2-2, with TRBD1 identical over 8 bases. The junction had 1 base not matched to a gene; V was cut back by 1 base and J by 0 bases. Germline V CDR1 and CDR2: LNHNV, YYDKDF (reference sequence). This CDR3 is built from 16 residues. The CDR3 DNA sequence: TGTGCCACCAGCAGAGGACAGGGGTCGAACACCGGGGAGCTGTTTTTT. Its protein is CATSRGQGSNTGELFF.

The gene calls are TRBV11-2 and TRBJ1-4, with TRBD1 matching 7 bases. The CDR3 covers 16 residues. V shed 11 bases and J 0 bases; nucleotides not matched to a gene: 12. Germline V CDR1 and CDR2: SGHAT, FQNNGV. The CDR3 loop reads CASKRQGPATNEKLFF. As DNA, the CDR3 is TGTGCCTCAAAAAGACAGGGCCCCGCAACTAATGAAAAACTGTTTTTT. Full variable domain (rest looked up from reference TRBV11-2 and TRBJ1-4): EAGVAQSPRYKIIEKRQSVAFWCNPISGHATLYWYQQILGQGPKLLIQFQNNGVVDDSQLPKDRFSAERLKGVDSTLKIQPAKLEDSAVYLCASKRQGPATNEKLFFGSGTQLSVL.

This clone was seen a single time. CDR3 DNA sequence: TGTGCCAGCAGCTTGGGGGGAGATACGCAGTATTTT. Translating it yields CASSLGGDTQYF. The chain employs TRBV5-6 and TRBJ2-3; D call uncertain. In germline, CDR1 is SGHDT, CDR2 YYEEEE. The CDR3 covers 12 residues. V lost 0 bases and J lost 5, with 4 bases in between.